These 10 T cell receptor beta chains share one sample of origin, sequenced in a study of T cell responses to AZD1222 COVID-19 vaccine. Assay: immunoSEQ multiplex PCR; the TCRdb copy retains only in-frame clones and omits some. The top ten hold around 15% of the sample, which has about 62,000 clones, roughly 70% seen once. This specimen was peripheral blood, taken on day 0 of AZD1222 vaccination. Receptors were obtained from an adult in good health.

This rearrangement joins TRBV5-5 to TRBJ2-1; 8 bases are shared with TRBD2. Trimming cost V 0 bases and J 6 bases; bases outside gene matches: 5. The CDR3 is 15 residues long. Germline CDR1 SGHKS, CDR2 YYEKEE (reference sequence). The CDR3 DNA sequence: TGTGCCAGCAGCTTGGCGGGGGGGCAGGGCAATGAGCAGTTCTTC. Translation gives CASSLAGGQGNEQFF.

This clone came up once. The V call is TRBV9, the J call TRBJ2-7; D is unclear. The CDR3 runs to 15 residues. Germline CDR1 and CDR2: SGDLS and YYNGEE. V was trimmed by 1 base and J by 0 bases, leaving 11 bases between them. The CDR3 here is CASSVTGSDSYEQYF. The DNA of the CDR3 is TGTGCCAGCAGCGTAACGGGCTCAGACTCCTACGAGCAGTACTTC.

In DNA form, the CDR3 reads TGTGCCAGCAGCCTCGGACGGGCCGGGCAGCCCCAGCATTTT. It translates to CASSLGRAGQPQHF. The chain is built from TRBV3-1 (or the pseudogene TRBV3-2) and TRBJ1-5; D is unclear. This CDR3 has 14 residues. The V gene lost 4 bases and the J gene lost 7 bases, with 14 bases spanning the gap. From germline, CDR1 is LGHDT and CDR2 YNNKEL (reference sequence).

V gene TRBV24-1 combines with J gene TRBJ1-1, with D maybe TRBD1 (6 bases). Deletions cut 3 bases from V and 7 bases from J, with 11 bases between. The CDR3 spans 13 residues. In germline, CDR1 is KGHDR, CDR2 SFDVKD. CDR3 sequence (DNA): TGTGCCACCAGTGATGGAGGGACATTTGAAGCTTTCTTT. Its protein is CATSDGGTFEAFF.

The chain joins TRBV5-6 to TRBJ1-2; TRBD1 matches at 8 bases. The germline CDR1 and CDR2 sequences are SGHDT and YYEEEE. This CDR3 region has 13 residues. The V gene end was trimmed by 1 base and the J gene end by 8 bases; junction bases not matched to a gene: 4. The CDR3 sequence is CASSLNRGDGYTF. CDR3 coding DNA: TGTGCCAGCAGCTTGAACAGGGGGGACGGCTACACCTTC.

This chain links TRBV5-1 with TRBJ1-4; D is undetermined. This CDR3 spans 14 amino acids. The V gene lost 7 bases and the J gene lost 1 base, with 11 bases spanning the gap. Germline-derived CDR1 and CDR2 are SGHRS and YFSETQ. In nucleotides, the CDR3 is TGCGCCAGCCGAGGGTCAGTAACTAATGAAAAACTGTTTTTT. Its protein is CASRGSVTNEKLFF.

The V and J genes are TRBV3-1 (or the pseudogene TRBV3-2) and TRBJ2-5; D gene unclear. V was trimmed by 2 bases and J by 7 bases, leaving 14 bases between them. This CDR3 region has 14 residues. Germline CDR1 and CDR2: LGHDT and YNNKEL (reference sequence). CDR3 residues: CASSQSIRGVTQYF. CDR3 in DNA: TGTGCCAGCAGCCAAAGTATAAGAGGAGTGACCCAGTACTTC.

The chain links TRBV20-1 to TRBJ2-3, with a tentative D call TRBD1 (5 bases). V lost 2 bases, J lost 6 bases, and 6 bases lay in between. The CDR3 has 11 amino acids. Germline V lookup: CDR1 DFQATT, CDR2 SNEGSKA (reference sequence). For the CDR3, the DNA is TGCAGTGCTAGACAGGGTGATACGCAGTATTTT. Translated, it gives CSARQGDTQYF.

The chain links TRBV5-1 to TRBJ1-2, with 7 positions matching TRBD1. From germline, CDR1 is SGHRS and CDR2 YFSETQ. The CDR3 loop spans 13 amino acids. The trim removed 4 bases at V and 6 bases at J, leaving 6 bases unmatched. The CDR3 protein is CASSLGTADGYTF. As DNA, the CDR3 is TGCGCCAGCAGCCTAGGGACAGCAGATGGCTACACCTTC.

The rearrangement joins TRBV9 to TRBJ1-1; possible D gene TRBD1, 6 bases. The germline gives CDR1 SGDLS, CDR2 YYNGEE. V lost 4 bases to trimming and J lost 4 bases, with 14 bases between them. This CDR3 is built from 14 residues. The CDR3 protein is CASSFRGLGTEAFF. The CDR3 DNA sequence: TGTGCCAGCAGCTTCCGGGGGCTCGGCACTGAAGCTTTCTTT.